These 2 T cell receptor beta chains originate from one sample sequenced in a study of T cells after yellow fever vaccination. TCRdb re-analysed the 5' RACE reads in MiXCR, keeping a single row per CDR3 protein. Of some 150,000 distinct CDR3 sequences listed, roughly 8.8% are singletons. Specimen: CD8+ T cells sorted from PBMCs, collected 45 days after the yellow fever booster vaccination. The origin of the receptors is a man in his late teens or twenties who received the YFV17D yellow fever vaccine.

This clonotype has ten or more counts. The V call is TRBV6-5, the J call TRBJ2-1; possible D gene TRBD1, 5 bases. The germline gives CDR1 MNHEY, CDR2 SVGAGI. Deletions cut 6 bases from V and 8 bases from J, with 14 bases between. CDR3 size: 13 residues. CDR3 amino acids: CASSPQGSHEQFF. The CDR3 bases are TGTGCCAGCAGCCCCCAGGGTAGCCATGAGCAGTTCTTC.

The table lists this clonotype with a few counts. The chain joins TRBV21-1 to TRBJ2-7; no DNA check was done on the table's D call, TRBD2. TRBV21-1 is tagged as a pseudogene. This CDR3 is built from 18 residues. CDR3 residues: CASSKAQTSGGPPLEQYV. CDR3 in DNA: TGTGCCAGCAGCAAAGCGCAGACTAGCGGGGGCCCACCGTTGGAGCAGTACGTC.